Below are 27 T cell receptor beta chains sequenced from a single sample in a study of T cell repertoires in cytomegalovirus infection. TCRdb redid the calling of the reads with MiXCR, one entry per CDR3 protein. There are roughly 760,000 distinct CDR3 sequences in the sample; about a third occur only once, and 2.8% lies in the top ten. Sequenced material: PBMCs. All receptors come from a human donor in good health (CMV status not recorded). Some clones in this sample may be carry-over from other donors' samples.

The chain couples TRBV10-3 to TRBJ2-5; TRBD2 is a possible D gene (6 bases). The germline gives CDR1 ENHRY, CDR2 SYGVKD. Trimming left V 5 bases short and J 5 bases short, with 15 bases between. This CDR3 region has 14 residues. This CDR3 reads CAISTGTGAETQYF. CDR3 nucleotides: TGTGCCATCAGTACCGGGACTGGGGCGGAGACCCAGTACTTC.

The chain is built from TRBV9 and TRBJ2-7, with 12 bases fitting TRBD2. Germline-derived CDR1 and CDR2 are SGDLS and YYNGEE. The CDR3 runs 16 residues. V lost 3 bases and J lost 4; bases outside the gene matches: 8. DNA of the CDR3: TGTGCCAGCAGCGGGGAGACTAGCGGGGGACTATACGAGCAGTACTTC. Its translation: CASSGETSGGLYEQYF.

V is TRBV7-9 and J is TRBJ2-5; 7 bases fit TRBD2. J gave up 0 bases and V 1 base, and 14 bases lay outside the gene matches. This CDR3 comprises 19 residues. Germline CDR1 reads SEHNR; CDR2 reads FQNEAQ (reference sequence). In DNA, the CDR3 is TGTGCCAGCAGCTTAGGAGTTGGGGGGGTCGGAGAGTACCAAGAGACCCAGTACTTC. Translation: CASSLGVGGVGEYQETQYF.

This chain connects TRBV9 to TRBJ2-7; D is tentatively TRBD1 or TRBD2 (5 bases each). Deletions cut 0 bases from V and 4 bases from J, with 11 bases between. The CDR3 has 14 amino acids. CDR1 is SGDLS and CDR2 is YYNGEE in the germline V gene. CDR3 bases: TGTGCCAGCAGCGTAGGTGGGGGTATGTACGAGCAGTACTTC. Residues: CASSVGGGMYEQYF.

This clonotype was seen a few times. The CDR3 bases are TGTGCCAGCAGCTTCGAGGGAAGTTGGAACACTGAAGCTTTCTTT. Encoded protein: CASSFEGSWNTEAFF. The chain combines TRBV7-9 with TRBJ1-1; D gene ambiguous. The CDR3 is made up of 15 amino acids. V lost 3 bases to trimming and J lost 1 base, with 12 bases between them. Germline V gives CDR1 SEHNR, CDR2 FQNEAQ (reference sequence).

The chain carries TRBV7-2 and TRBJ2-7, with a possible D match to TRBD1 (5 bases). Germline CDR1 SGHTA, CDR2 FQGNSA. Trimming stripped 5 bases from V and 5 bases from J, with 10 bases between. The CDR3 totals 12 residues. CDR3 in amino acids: CASSPRQHEQYF. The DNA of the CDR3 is TGTGCCAGCAGCCCGAGACAGCACGAGCAGTACTTC.

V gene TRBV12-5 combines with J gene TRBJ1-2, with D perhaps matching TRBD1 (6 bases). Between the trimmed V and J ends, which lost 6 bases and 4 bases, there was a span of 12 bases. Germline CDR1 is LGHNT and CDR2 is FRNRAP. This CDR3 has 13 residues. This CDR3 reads CASGWTDSYGYTF. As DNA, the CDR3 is TGTGCTAGTGGGTGGACAGATAGCTATGGCTACACCTTC.

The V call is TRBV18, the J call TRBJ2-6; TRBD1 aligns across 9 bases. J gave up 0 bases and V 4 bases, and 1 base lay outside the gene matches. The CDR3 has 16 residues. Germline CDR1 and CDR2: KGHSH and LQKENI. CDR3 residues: CASSRDRASGANVLTF. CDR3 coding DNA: TGTGCCAGCTCACGGGACAGGGCCTCTGGGGCCAACGTCCTGACTTTC.

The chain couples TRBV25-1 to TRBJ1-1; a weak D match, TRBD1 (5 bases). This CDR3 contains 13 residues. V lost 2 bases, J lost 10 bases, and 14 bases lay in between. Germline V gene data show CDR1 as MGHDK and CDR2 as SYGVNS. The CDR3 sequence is CASSEGTRGGAFF. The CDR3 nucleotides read TGTGCCAGCAGTGAAGGGACCCGGGGGGGAGCTTTCTTT.

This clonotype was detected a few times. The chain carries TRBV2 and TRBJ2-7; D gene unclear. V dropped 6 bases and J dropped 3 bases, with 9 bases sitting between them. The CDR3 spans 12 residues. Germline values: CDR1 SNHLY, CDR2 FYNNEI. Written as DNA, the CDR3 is TGTGCCAGCAGCCGCCCCGGCTACGAGCAGTACTTC. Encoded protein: CASSRPGYEQYF.

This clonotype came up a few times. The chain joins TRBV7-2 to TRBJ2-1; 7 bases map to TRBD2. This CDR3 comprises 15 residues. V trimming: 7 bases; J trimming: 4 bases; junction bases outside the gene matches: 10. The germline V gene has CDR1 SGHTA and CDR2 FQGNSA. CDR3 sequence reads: CASTRRSGIYNEQFF. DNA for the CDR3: TGTGCCAGCACCAGGAGAAGCGGGATATACAATGAGCAGTTCTTC.

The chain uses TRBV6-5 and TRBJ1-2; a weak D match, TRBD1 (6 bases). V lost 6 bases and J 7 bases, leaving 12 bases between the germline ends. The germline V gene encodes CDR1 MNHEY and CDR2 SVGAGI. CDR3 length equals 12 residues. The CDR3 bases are TGTGCCAGCAGGCAGGGGTCGGGTGGCTACACCTTC. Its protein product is CASRQGSGGYTF.

The CDR3 nucleotides read TGTGCCAGCAGTTTATTAAGACGCCTCGAGACCCAGTACTTC. Translating gives CASSLLRRLETQYF. The chain is built from TRBV28 and TRBJ2-5; unclear D gene. The CDR3 extends over 14 amino acids. In germline, CDR1 is MDHEN, CDR2 SYDVKM. Trimming removed 1 base from V and 5 bases from J, with 11 bases in between.

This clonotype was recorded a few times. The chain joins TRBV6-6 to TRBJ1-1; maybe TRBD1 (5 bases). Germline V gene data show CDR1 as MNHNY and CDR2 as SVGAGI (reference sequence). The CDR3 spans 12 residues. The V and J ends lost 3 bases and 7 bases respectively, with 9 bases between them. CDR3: CASSYDRIEAFF. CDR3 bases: TGTGCCAGCAGTTATGACAGAATTGAAGCTTTCTTT.

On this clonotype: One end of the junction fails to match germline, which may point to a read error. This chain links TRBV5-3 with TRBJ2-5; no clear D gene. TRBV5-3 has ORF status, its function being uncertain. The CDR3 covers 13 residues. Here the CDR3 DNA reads TGTGCCAGCAGCTTGGTGTCTCAAGAGACCCAGTACTTC. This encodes CASSLVSQETQYF.

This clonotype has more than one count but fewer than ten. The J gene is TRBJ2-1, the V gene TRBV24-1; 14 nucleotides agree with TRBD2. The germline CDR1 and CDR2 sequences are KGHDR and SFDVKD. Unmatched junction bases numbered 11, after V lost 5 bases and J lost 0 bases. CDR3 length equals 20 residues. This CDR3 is CATSGYPGTSGRGSYNEQFF. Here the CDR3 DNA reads TGTGCCACCAGTGGCTATCCGGGGACTAGCGGGAGAGGCTCCTACAATGAGCAGTTCTTC.

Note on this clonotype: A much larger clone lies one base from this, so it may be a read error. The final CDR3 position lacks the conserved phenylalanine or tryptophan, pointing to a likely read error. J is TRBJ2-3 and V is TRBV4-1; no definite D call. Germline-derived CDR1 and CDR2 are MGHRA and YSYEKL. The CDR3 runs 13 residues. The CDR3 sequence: CASSQDKYDTQYC. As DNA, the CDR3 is TGTGCCAGCAGCCAAGATAAGTACGATACGCAGTATTGT.

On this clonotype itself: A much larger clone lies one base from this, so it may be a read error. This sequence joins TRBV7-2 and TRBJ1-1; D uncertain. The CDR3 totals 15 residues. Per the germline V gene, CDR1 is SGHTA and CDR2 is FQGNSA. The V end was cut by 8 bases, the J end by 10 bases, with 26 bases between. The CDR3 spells CASFFRVVPVAGAFF. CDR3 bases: TGTGCCAGCTTCTTTCGGGTTGTCCCCGTGGCTGGAGCTTTCTTT.

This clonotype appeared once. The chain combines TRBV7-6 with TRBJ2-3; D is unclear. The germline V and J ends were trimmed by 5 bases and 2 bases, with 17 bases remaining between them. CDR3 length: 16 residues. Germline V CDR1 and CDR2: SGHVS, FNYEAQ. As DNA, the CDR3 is TGTGCCAGCAGCCCTGGTCTCTCCTCAAACACAGATACGCAGTATTTT. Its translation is CASSPGLSSNTDTQYF.

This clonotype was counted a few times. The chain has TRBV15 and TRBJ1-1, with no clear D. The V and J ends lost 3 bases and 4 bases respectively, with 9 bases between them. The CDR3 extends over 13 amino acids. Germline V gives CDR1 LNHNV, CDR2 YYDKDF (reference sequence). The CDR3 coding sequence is TGTGCCACCAGCAGTTACAGAACCACTGAAGCTTTCTTT. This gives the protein CATSSYRTTEAFF.

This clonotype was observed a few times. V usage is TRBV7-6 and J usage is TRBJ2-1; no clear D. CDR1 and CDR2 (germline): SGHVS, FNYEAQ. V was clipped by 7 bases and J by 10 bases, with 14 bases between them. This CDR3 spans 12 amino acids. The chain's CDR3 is CASTEWGREQFF. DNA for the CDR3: TGTGCCAGCACCGAATGGGGTCGCGAGCAGTTCTTC.

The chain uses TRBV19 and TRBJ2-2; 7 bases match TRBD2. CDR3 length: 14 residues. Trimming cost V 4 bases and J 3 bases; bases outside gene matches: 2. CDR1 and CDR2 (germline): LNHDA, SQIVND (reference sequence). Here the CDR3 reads CASSKREHTGELFF. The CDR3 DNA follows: TGTGCCAGTAGTAAGCGGGAACACACCGGGGAGCTGTTTTTT.

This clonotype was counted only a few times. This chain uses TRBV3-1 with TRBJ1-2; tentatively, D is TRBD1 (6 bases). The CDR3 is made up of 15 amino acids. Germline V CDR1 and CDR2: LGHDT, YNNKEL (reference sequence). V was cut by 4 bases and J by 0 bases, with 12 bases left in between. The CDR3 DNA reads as TGTGCCAGCAGCCGATTACAGGGCTCTAACTATGGCTACACCTTC. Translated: CASSRLQGSNYGYTF. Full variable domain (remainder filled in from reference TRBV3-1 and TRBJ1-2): DTAVSQTPKYLVTQMGNDKSIKCEQNLGHDTMYWYKQDSKKFLKIMFSYNNKELIINETVPNRFSPKSPDKAHLNLHINSLELGDSAVYFCASSRLQGSNYGYTFGSGTRLTVV.

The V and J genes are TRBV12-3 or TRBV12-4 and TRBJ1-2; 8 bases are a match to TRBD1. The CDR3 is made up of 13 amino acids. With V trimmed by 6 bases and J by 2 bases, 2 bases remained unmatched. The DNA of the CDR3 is TGTGCCAGCAGGCGACAGGGGAACTATGGCTACACCTTC. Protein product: CASRRQGNYGYTF.

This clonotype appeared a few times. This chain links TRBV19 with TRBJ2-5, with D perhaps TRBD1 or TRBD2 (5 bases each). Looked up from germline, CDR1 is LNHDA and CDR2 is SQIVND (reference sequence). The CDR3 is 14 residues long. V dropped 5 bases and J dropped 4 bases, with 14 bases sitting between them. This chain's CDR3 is CASSVSGARETQYF. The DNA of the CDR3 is TGTGCCAGTAGTGTTTCCGGGGCAAGAGAGACCCAGTACTTC.

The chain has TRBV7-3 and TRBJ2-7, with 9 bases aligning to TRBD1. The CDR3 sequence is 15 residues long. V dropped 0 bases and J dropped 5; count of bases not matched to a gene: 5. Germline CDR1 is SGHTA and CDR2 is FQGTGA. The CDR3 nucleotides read TGTGCCAGCAGCTTAACGCCGGGACAGGGAGACGAGCAGTACTTC. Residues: CASSLTPGQGDEQYF.

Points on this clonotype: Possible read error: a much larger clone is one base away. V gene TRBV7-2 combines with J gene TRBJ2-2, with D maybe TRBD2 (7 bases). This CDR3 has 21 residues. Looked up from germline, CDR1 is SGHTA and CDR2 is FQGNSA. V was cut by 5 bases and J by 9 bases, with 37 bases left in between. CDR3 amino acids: CASSTPASNHRGRAEGRELFF. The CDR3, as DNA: TGTGCCAGCAGCACGCCCGCCAGCAACCATAGGGGGAGGGCGGAGGGCCGGGAGCTGTTTTTT. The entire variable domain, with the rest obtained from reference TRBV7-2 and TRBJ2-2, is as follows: GAGVSQSPSNKVTEKGKDVELRCDPISGHTALYWYRQSLGQGLEFLIYFQGNSAPDKSGLPSDRFSAERTGGSVSTLTIQRTQQEDSAVYLCASSTPASNHRGRAEGRELFFGEGSRLTVL.